The TCR beta chain under discussion was sequenced for a study of identifying expanded T cells in peripheral blood (dated by TCRdb to the late 2010s). With regard to the full study: Separate aliquots of the same genomic DNA pool were sequenced to produce technical replicates, and four replicates were compared in pairs. Paper-wide results and their limitations: Both the number of clones called differentially abundant and the false-positive rate were significantly reduced by the beta-binomial model across all healthy-donor time intervals. The binomial model flagged approximately 1.2 differentially abundant clones between technical replicates, compared with about 16 over approximately 2 weeks and approximately 19 over around four weeks. The authors expected that over much longer intervals, such as months to years, biological variance in healthy repertoires might increase even further. Across all healthy donors, variance in clone template counts between roughly two-week samples was found to increase significantly with total template count.

TCRbeta CDR3 regions were profiled with the immunoSEQ Assay using bias-controlled multiplex PCR amplification of genomic DNA. Per the authors' processing: To quantify the absolute abundance of each unique TCRbeta CDR3 region, the sequences were collapsed and filtered. Differential abundance was tested with two models: a binomial (Fisher-equivalent) model and a beta-binomial model that adds time-dependent variance fitted from healthy donors. Clones with fewer than 5 combined templates were removed, and differential abundance was called for clones with a Benjamini-Hochberg FDR below 0.01. The form v = (b*log(k)+a)^2 was used to model beta-binomial variance as a function of total template count across the two samples. TCRdb retrieved this table from immuneACCESS and kept in-frame rearrangements only. Not all clones are present; in checked studies, unresolved V genes account for under half, and no reason is known for the remainder. V, J and clone size reflect that table, while D and trimming were determined from the DNA. This sample is represented by 70,000 to 95,000 clones; about nine tenths of them were singletons. About 3.9% of the sample rests with the top ten.

Details on this clone: Its recognized antigen is unknown. No per-base quality is available; no much larger clone lies one base away.

Looking up the germline V gene yields CDR1 SGHRS and CDR2 YFSETQ. CDR3 length: 16 amino acids, cysteine to phenylalanine. Solely the CDR3 DNA is kept, with 48 bases framed from the first base. Clipping removes 4 bases from V and 5 bases from J, with 7 as the unmatched junction base count. No immune events, such as infections, were documented for the healthy donors during the collection period. Blood repertoires from healthy donors were used as a training cohort for calibrating time-dependent variance in a beta-binomial model of differential abundance of T-cell clones. The training cohort included about ten healthy donors, of whom 3 were female and 7 were male. An age range of about 29 to 65 years, with an average of about 45 years, was recorded for the donors. Obtained from a commercial supplier, whole blood was collected from each healthy donor at three time points set around two weeks apart. For immunosequencing, genomic DNA was extracted from unsorted whole blood.

Recombination linked TRBV5-1 to TRBJ2-5, and 14 bases in between align with TRBD2. The TCR was taken from a person aged 18 to 70 in good health. The sequenced material came from blood. The sequence in DNA is TGCGCCAGCAGCCTGGGAAGACTAGCGGGAGGGGAGACCCAGTACTTC. Its protein is CASSLGRLAGGETQYF.